The 2 T cell receptor beta chains below come from one sample, sequenced in a study of blood T cell repertoires in COVID-19. The repertoire was sequenced with immunoSEQ multiplex PCR; TCRdb's copy has only in-frame clones and lacks some. The sample yields about 100,000 clones, roughly 85% seen once. The material sequenced was peripheral blood. The source of these receptors is a woman in her 70s with active or convalescent COVID-19.

The table lists this clone with a count of one. This chain uses TRBV9 with TRBJ1-4; D unclear. The CDR3 has 15 amino acids. V lost 4 bases and J lost 3, with 13 bases in between. In germline, CDR1 is SGDLS, CDR2 YYNGEE. CDR3 amino acids: CASSPFGDPNEKLFF. Here the CDR3 DNA reads TGTGCCAGCAGCCCTTTCGGGGATCCTAATGAAAAACTGTTTTTT.

This clone has only a few counts. This chain connects TRBV28 to TRBJ2-7; the match to TRBD2 covers 8 bases. The germline gives CDR1 MDHEN, CDR2 SYDVKM. This CDR3 comprises 16 residues. J was trimmed by 3 bases and V by 2 bases; bases with no gene match: 9. The CDR3 sequence: CASSLHRLAGGYEQYF. The CDR3 region has the DNA TGTGCCAGCAGTTTACATAGGTTGGCGGGAGGCTACGAGCAGTACTTC.